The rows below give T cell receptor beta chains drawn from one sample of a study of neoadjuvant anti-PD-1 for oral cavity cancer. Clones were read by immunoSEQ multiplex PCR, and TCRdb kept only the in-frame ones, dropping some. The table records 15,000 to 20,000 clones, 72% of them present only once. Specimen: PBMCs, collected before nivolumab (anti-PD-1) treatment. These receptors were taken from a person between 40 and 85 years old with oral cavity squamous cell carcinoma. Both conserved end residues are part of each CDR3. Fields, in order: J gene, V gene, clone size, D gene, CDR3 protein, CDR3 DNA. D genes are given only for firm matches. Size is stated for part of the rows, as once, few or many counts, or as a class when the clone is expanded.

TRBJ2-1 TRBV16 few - CASSQRGLREQFF TGTGCCAGCAGCCAAAGAGGCCTGAGAGAGCAGTTCTTC
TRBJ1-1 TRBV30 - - CAWSVSPNTEAFF TGTGCCTGGAGTGTAAGTCCGAACACTGAAGCTTTCTTT
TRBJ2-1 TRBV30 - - CAWNPGGDGEQFF TGTGCCTGGAACCCGGGTGGAGACGGTGAGCAGTTCTTC
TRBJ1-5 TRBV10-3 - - CAISAGGANQPQHF TGTGCCATCAGTGCGGGAGGGGCCAATCAGCCCCAGCATTTT
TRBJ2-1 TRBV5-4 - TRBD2 CASSLGDYTYNEQFF TGTGCCAGCAGCTTGGGGGACTATACATACAATGAGCAGTTCTTC
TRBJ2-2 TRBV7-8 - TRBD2 CAISSGRGTGELFF TGTGCCATTTCTAGCGGGAGGGGTACCGGGGAGCTGTTTTTT
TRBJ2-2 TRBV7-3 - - CASSLVWQPNTGELFF TGTGCCAGCAGCTTAGTGTGGCAGCCGAACACCGGGGAGCTGTTTTTT
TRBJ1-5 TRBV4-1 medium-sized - CASSQGRPGSNQPQHF TGCGCCAGCAGCCAAGGTCGACCAGGGAGCAATCAGCCCCAGCATTTT
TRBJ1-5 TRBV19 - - CASSIFGLGNQPQHF TGTGCCAGTAGTATCTTCGGTTTGGGCAATCAGCCCCAGCATTTT
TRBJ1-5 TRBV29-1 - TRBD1 CSEGALPYSNQPQHF TGCAGCGAGGGGGCACTCCCGTATAGCAATCAGCCCCAGCATTTT
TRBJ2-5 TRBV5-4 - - CASSLRAQETQYF TGTGCCAGCAGCTTGAGGGCTCAAGAGACCCAGTACTTC
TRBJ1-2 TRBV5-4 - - CASSLTATGGYTF TGTGCCAGCAGCTTGACTGCGACTGGCGGCTACACCTTC
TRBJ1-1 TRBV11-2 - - CASSFPHGRGTEAFF TGTGCCAGCAGCTTCCCCCATGGGCGAGGGACTGAAGCTTTCTTT
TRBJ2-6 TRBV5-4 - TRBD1 CASSSGQVSGANVLTF TGTGCCAGCAGCTCCGGACAGGTCTCTGGGGCCAACGTCCTGACTTTC
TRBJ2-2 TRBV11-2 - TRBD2 CASSLEGLGTGELFF TGTGCCAGCAGCTTAGAGGGACTAGGTACCGGGGAGCTGTTTTTT
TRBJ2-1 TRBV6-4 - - CASSDRELDEQFF TGTGCCAGCAGTGATCGCGAGCTCGATGAGCAGTTCTTC
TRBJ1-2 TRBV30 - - CAWSAESLGYGYTF TGTGCCTGGAGTGCCGAGAGCTTGGGGTATGGCTACACCTTC
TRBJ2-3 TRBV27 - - CASSLQVPTDTQYF TGTGCCAGCAGTTTACAGGTTCCCACAGATACGCAGTATTTT
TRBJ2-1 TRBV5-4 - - CASSQDLLAFIYNEQFF TGTGCCAGCAGCCAAGATTTGCTAGCCTTCATTTACAATGAGCAGTTCTTC
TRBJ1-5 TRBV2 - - CASRQNSNQPQHF TGTGCCAGCAGACAGAATAGCAATCAGCCCCAGCATTTT
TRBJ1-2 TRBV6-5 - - CASRAGFYGYTF TGTGCCAGCAGAGCCGGATTCTATGGCTACACCTTC
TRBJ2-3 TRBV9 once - CASSVDSTDTQYF TGTGCCAGCAGCGTGGACAGCACAGATACGCAGTATTTT
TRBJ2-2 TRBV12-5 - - CASGLVTGPFTGELFF TGTGCTAGTGGTTTGGTGACCGGGCCGTTCACCGGGGAGCTGTTTTTT
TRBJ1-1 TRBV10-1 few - CASSESVNTEAFF TGCGCCAGCAGTGAATCAGTGAACACTGAAGCTTTCTTT
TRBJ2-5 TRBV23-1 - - CASTQTDQETQYF TGCGCCAGCACCCAGACAGACCAAGAGACCCAGTACTTC
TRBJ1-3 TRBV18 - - CASSPTGGGNTIYF TGTGCCAGCTCACCAACTGGGGGTGGAAACACCATATATTTT
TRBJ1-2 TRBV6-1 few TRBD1 CASSEETGGAGGYTF TGTGCCAGCAGTGAAGAGACAGGGGGCGCGGGTGGCTACACCTTC
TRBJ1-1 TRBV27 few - CASSFEQSNTEAFF TGTGCCAGCAGTTTCGAACAGTCGAACACTGAAGCTTTCTTT
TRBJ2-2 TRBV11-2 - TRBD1 CASSYGTANTGELFF TGTGCCAGCAGCTACGGGACAGCTAACACCGGGGAGCTGTTTTTT
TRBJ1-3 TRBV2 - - CASRGRSGNTIYF TGTGCCAGCCGGGGTCGCTCTGGAAACACCATATATTTT
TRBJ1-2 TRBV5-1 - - CASSFRDPGNGYTF TGCGCCAGCAGCTTCCGGGACCCGGGGAATGGCTACACCTTC
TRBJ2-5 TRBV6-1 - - CASSEFVSRQETQYF TGTGCCAGCAGTGAATTTGTGTCTCGCCAAGAGACCCAGTACTTC
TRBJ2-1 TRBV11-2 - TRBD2 CASRGRAGGPDEQFF TGTGCCAGCAGGGGGCGAGCGGGAGGGCCCGATGAGCAGTTCTTC
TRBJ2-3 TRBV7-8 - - CASSLGGWATDTQYF TGTGCCAGCAGCTTAGGGGGTTGGGCCACAGATACGCAGTATTTT
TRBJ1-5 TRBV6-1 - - CASSEMWVDQPQHF TGTGCCAGCAGTGAAATGTGGGTTGATCAGCCCCAGCATTTT
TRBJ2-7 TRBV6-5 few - CATRGPVIHEQYF TGTGCCACCCGCGGCCCGGTAATCCACGAGCAGTACTTC
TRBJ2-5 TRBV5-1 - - CASSFLLEDGETQYF TGCGCCAGCAGCTTCTTGTTAGAAGATGGGGAGACCCAGTACTTC